What follows are 5 T cell receptor beta chains derived from one specimen sequenced in a study of T cell repertoires in cytomegalovirus infection. Antigens of these TCRs are unknown. TCRdb recomputed calls from the reads with MiXCR, one row per CDR3 protein. The profile shows approximately 280,000 distinct CDR3 sequences, 22% of them singletons. The sequences come from cultured PBMCs, collected from culture after CMV antigen stimulation. Every receptor here comes from a human donor in good health (CMV status not recorded). Some clones in this sample may be carry-over from other donors' samples.

This chain links TRBV30 with TRBJ2-2; 10 nucleotides agree with TRBD2. With V trimmed by 4 bases and J by 4 bases, 6 bases remained unmatched. CDR1 and CDR2 (germline): GTSNPN, SVGIG (reference sequence). The CDR3 covers 15 residues. In DNA, the CDR3 is TGTGCCTGGACTAGCGGGAGTAGGAGCACCGGGGAGCTGTTTTTT. It translates to CAWTSGSRSTGELFF.

Written as DNA, the CDR3 is TGTGCCAGCGGGGAAGACGGGCGCTACGAGCAGTACTTC. Translation gives CASGEDGRYEQYF. The rearrangement uses TRBV2 and TRBJ2-7; D gene uncertain. Germline V gives CDR1 SNHLY, CDR2 FYNNEI. Deletions cut 8 bases from V and 3 bases from J, with 14 bases between. The CDR3 covers 13 residues.

The chain joins TRBV4-1 to TRBJ2-5; 13 bases map to TRBD2. Germline assignment: CDR1 MGHRA and CDR2 YSYEKL. V dropped 5 bases and J dropped 5; count of bases not matched to a gene: 17. The CDR3 totals 19 residues. The CDR3 coding sequence is TGCGCCAGCAGCTCGACGATACTAGCGGGAGGGCCGATGGAGGAGACCCAGTACTTC. Amino acids: CASSSTILAGGPMEETQYF.

The chain employs TRBV6-2 or TRBV6-3 and TRBJ2-3, with TRBD2 matching 9 bases. There are 17 residues in the CDR3. Trimming at V came to 7 bases and at J to 6 bases, leaving 17 bases not matched to a gene. The V gene's germline CDR1 is MNHEY and CDR2 SVGEGT. CDR3 coding DNA: TGTGCCAGCAATCTCCTAGGACTAGCGCTACCAGGGGATACGCAGTATTTT. This codes for CASNLLGLALPGDTQYF.

The chain is built from TRBV4-1 and TRBJ2-5; D may be TRBD2 (6 bases). CDR1 MGHRA and CDR2 YSYEKL come from the germline V gene. The CDR3 covers 15 residues. The ends were cut back, 2 bases at V and 2 bases at J, with 12 bases in the middle. CDR3 bases: TGCGCCAGCAGCCAAATAGCGGTCGATCAAGAGACCCAGTACTTC. It is translated as CASSQIAVDQETQYF.